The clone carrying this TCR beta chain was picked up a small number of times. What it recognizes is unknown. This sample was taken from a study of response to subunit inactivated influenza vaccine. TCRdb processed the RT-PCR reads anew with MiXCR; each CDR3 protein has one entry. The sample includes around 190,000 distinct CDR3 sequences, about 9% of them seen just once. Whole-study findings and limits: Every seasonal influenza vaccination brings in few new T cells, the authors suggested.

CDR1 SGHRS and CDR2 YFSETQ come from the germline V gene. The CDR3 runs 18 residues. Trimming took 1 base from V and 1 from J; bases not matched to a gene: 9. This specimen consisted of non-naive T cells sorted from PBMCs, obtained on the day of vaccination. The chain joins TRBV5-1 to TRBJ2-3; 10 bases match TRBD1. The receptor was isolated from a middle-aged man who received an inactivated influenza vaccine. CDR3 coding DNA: TGCGCCAGCAGCTTGATTGGGACAGGGGACCCTGGCACAGATACGCAGTATTTT. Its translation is CASSLIGTGDPGTDTQYF.